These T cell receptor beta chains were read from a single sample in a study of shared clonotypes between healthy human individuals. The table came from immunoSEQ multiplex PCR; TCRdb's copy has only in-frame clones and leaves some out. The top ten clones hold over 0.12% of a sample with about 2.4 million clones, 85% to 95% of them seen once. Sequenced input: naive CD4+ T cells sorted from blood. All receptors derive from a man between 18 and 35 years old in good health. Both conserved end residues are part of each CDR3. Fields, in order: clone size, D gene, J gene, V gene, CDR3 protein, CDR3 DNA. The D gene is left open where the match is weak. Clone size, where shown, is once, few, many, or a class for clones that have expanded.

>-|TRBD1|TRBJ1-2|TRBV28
CASSRPGTAENYGYTF
TGTGCCAGCAGCCGACCCGGGACAGCCGAAAACTATGGCTACACCTTC
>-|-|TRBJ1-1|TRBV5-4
CASSPRTEPRRDTEAFF
TGTGCCAGCAGCCCCCGGACAGAACCAAGGCGGGACACTGAAGCTTTCTTT
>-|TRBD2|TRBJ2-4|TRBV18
CASSPFLAGSIRNIQYF
TGTGCCAGCTCACCTTTCTTAGCGGGGAGTATAAGAAACATTCAGTACTTC
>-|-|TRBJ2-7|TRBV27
CASSLIGGSYEQYF
TGTGCCAGCAGTTTAATTGGGGGTTCCTACGAGCAGTACTTC
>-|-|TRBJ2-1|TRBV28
CASRPRGLAGMGNEQFF
TGTGCCAGCAGACCCAGGGGGCTAGCGGGGATGGGAAATGAGCAGTTCTTC
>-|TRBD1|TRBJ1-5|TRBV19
CASSSGQVNQPQHF
TGTGCCAGTAGTTCCGGACAGGTTAATCAGCCCCAGCATTTT
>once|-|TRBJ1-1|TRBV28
CASSLLHTEAFF
TGTGCCAGCAGTTTACTCCACACTGAAGCTTTCTTT
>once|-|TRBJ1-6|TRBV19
CASRARGTEQNSPLHF
TGTGCCAGTAGGGCGAGGGGTACGGAACAGAATTCACCCCTCCACTTT
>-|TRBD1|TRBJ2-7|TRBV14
CASSHLQGLGSYEQYF
TGTGCCAGCAGTCACTTACAGGGGCTAGGGTCCTACGAGCAGTACTTC
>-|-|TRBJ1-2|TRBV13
CASSLPGKLYGYTF
TGTGCCAGCAGCTTACCAGGTAAGTTGTATGGCTACACCTTC
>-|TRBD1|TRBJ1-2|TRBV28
CASSSGQGGRLNYGYTF
TGTGCCAGCAGTTCAGGACAGGGGGGACGGCTTAACTATGGCTACACCTTC
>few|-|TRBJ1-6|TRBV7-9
CASSPPGPSPLHF
TGTGCCAGCAGCCCACCGGGACCCTCACCCCTCCACTTT
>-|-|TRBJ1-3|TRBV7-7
CASSPDPYGNTIYF
TGTGCTAGCAGCCCCGACCCGTATGGAAACACCATATATTTT
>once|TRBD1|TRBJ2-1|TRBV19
CASSPSQGALNEQFF
TGTGCCAGTAGTCCCAGCCAGGGGGCCTTAAATGAGCAGTTCTTC
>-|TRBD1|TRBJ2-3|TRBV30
CAWSVGGSGTDTQYF
TGTGCCTGGAGTGTAGGGGGCTCGGGCACAGATACGCAGTATTTT
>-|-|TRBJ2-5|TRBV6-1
CASSRAGRQYF
TGTGCCAGCAGTAGGGCCGGGCGCCAGTACTTC
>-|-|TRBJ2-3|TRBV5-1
CASSLGGGTTDTQYF
TGCGCCAGCAGCTTGGGGGGTGGCACTACGGATACGCAGTATTTT
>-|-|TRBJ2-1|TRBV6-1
CASSEGFQRTMNNEQFF
TGTGCCAGCAGTGAAGGGTTTCAGCGGACTATGAACAATGAGCAGTTCTTC
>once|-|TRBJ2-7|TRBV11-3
CASSRMTRVTYEQYF
TGTGCCAGCAGCCGCATGACTAGGGTTACCTACGAGCAGTACTTC
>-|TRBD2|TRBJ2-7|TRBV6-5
CASRRLADSYEQYF
TGTGCCAGCAGAAGGCTAGCGGATTCCTACGAGCAGTACTTC
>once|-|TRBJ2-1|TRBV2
CATRVEAGRNEQFF
TGTGCCACGCGCGTGGAAGCAGGGCGCAATGAGCAGTTCTTC
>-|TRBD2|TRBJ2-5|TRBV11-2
CASSPYRTSAQETQYF
TGTGCCAGCAGCCCTTACCGGACTAGCGCCCAAGAGACCCAGTACTTC
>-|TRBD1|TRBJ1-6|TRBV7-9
CASSSGTGDNSPLHF
TGTGCCAGCAGCTCCGGGACAGGCGATAATTCACCCCTCCACTTT
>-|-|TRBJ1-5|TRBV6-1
CASSVAENQPQHF
TGTGCCAGCAGTGTGGCAGAGAATCAGCCCCAGCATTTT
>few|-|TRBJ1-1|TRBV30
CAWSGQFEAFF
TGTGCCTGGAGTGGACAGTTTGAAGCTTTCTTT
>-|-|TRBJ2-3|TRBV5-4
CASSSTGTDTQYF
TGTGCCAGCTCCAGTACCGGCACAGATACGCAGTATTTT
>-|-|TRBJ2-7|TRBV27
CASSSRGIYEQYF
TGTGCCAGCAGTTCAAGGGGTATCTACGAGCAGTACTTC
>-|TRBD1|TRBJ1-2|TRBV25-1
CASSEGTGKGTF
TGTGCCAGCAGTGAAGGGACAGGAAAAGGGACCTTC
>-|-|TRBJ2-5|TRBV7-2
CASSLEGGPETQYF
TGTGCCAGCAGCTTAGAGGGGGGGCCAGAGACCCAGTACTTC
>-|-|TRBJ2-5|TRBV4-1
CASSFREYGAQYF
TGCGCCAGCAGCTTTCGGGAGTACGGGGCCCAGTACTTC
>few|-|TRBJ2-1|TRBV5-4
CASSLEGSSYNEQFF
TGTGCCAGCAGCTTGGAAGGGAGCTCCTACAATGAGCAGTTCTTC
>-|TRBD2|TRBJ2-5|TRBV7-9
CASSSTSALAGQETQYF
TGTGCCAGCAGCTCAACATCTGCACTAGCGGGCCAGGAGACCCAGTACTTC
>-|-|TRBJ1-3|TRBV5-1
CASSPGQTSPRNTIYF
TGCGCCAGCAGCCCCGGACAGACCTCCCCTAGAAACACCATATATTTT
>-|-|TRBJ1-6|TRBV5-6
CASSLAKGPSPLHF
TGTGCCAGCAGCTTGGCCAAAGGCCCTTCACCCCTCCACTTT
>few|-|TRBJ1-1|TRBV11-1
CASSLERGLNTEAFF
TGTGCCAGCAGCTTAGAAAGGGGACTGAACACTGAAGCTTTCTTT
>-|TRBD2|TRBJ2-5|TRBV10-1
CASSQAGGPGTQYF
TGCGCCAGCAGTCAGGCGGGAGGGCCTGGGACCCAGTACTTC
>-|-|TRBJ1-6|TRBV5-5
CASSFQRSSYNSPLHF
TGTGCCAGCAGCTTTCAAAGGAGCTCCTATAATTCACCCCTCCACTTT
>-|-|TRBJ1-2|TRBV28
CASSDSTNYGYTF
TGTGCCAGCAGCGACAGTACTAACTATGGCTACACCTTC
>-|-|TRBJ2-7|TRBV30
CAWSVGGEGYEQYF
TGTGCCTGGAGTGTGGGGGGAGAGGGCTACGAGCAGTACTTC
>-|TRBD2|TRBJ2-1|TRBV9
CASSPGLAGVGGEQFF
TGTGCCAGCAGCCCGGGACTAGCGGGGGTAGGGGGTGAGCAGTTCTTC
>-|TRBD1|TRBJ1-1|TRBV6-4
CASSEQGTETEAFF
TGTGCCAGCAGTGAACAGGGGACGGAAACTGAAGCTTTCTTT
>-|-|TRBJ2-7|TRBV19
CASSIRLGSWSYEQYF
TGTGCCAGTAGTATCAGGCTAGGGTCATGGTCCTACGAGCAGTACTTC
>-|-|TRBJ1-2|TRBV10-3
CAISEGERRGDGYTF
TGTGCCATCAGTGAGGGGGAGCGCCGGGGGGATGGCTACACCTTC
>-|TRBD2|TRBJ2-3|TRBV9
CASSVGGAGGDTQYF
TGTGCCAGCAGCGTGGGAGGGGCCGGGGGAGATACGCAGTATTTT
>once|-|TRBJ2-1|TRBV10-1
CASSPISFSGPYNEQFF
TGCGCCAGCAGTCCAATTAGTTTTAGCGGCCCCTACAATGAGCAGTTCTTC
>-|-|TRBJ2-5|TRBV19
CASSHPSGNQETQYF
TGTGCCAGTAGCCACCCGTCAGGGAACCAAGAGACCCAGTACTTC
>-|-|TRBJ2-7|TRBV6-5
CASSYRWGPSYEQYF
TGTGCCAGCAGTTACAGGTGGGGCCCGTCCTACGAGCAGTACTTC
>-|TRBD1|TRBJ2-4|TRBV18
CASSNTIADRGKNIQYF
TGTGCCAGCTCAAATACCATAGCGGACAGGGGTAAAAACATTCAGTACTTC
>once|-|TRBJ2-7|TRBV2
CASSGDGAYEQYF
TGTGCCAGCAGTGGAGATGGGGCCTACGAGCAGTACTTC
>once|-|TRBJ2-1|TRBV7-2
CASSFYPRDSKFF
TGTGCCAGCAGCTTCTATCCCCGGGACTCCAAGTTCTTC
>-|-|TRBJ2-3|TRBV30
CAWSRSEADTQYF
TGTGCCTGGAGTAGGTCCGAGGCAGATACGCAGTATTTT